Listed here is a single TCR beta chain. Its specific antigen is unknown. No much larger clone is present one base from it, and per-base qualities are unavailable. The data were taken from a study of blood T cell repertoires in COVID-19 (TCRdb year 2020). Regarding the research as a whole: Collaborator samples came from the United States, Italy and Spain and covered acute and convalescent phases of COVID-19. The samples were drawn from two sources: the first 160 participants of the ongoing ImmuneRACE study, and some 1,300 subjects contributed by 6 global collaborators. Where available, HLA class I and class II types were taken from metadata supplied by the sample provider and were not determined by assay-based typing. The material from the prospective study consisted of cDNA or gDNA derived from T cells, B-cell-depleted T cells, or PBMCs. Deeply sampled blood TCRbeta repertoires from subjects exposed to, actively infected with, or recovered from COVID-19 were included in the dataset. Nearly every sample came with metadata listing a de-identified subject ID, COVID-19 status, age in years and sex. The repertoires were released in a freely available public database meant as a resource for research on the immune response to SARS-CoV-2. Study-wide conclusions, independent of this receptor: Clinical and demographic metadata were provided uncurated, with the amount varying by source and participant.

CDR1 SGHTA and CDR2 FQGTGA were looked up in the germline V gene. Spanning cysteine to phenylalanine, the CDR3 consists of 15 amino acids. This entry keeps only the CDR3 DNA: 45 bases, framed from base 1. Germline trimming: 6 bases from V, 0 bases from J; junction bases outside gene matches: 4. TCRbeta CDR3 regions were amplified from genomic DNA using the immunoSEQ Assay, a bias-controlled multiplex PCR. In the authors' own workflow: The number of nucleated cells in each sample was estimated by amplification of reference gene primers within the assay. Sequence reads were collapsed and filtered to measure the absolute abundance of every unique TCRbeta CDR3 rearrangement. For each sample, productive Simpson clonality was calculated by taking the square root of Simpson's diversity index across productive rearrangements. This immuneACCESS table, as held by TCRdb, lists in-frame sequences with V and J called but not all clones. Of the missing ones, under half trace to an unresolved V gene in checked studies; the others have no known cause. Clonal size and the V and J genes are those of that table, whereas D and trimming came from the DNA. Here the sample has about 18,000 clones; approximately 91% occur a single time. The biggest ten clones account for more than 15% of the sample.

The collaborating institutions used their own protocols to collect whole blood in K2EDTA tubes. For TCRbeta analysis, collaborators shipped samples in one of three forms: frozen whole blood, isolated PBMCs, or DNA extracted from either of those sample types. Recombination connected TRBV7-3 to TRBJ2-2; TRBD2 agrees with 7 junctional bases. This sequence originates from a human donor in a cohort sampled during active COVID-19. Sequencing was performed on peripheral blood. The bases read TGTGCCAGCAGTCAAGCGGGATCGAACACCGGGGAGCTGTTTTTT. Its translation is CASSQAGSNTGELFF.